This T cell receptor beta chain is from a study of blood T cell repertoires in COVID-19. Study at large: There were acute and convalescent COVID-19 samples, and they came from the United States, Italy and Spain. Sources were T cells, B-cell-depleted T cells, or PBMCs; the material itself was cDNA or gDNA.

Original handling: Amplifying reference gene primers gave estimates of nucleated cell counts. Libraries were prepared by immunoSEQ multiplex PCR; TCRdb keeps only in-frame clonotypes and omits some of them. The V and J calls and clone size are taken from that table; D and trimming were inferred from the DNA. The sample has roughly 25,000 clones; roughly 82% are singletons. CDR1 and CDR2 from the germline V gene are MNHEY and SVGEGT. This CDR3 region has 16 residues. The V end lost 4 bases, the J end lost 1 base, and 16 bases lay between the germline ends. Sequences were obtained from peripheral blood. The chain uses TRBV6-2 or TRBV6-3 and TRBJ1-1, with D possibly matching TRBD1 (6 bases). The TCR sequence derives from a human donor with active COVID-19. The donor label of this sample is uncertain. In nucleotides, the CDR3 is TGTGCCAGCAGTTCTGCCAGGGGAATGGGGAACACTGAAGCTTTCTTT. It encodes CASSSARGMGNTEAFF.